This T cell receptor (beta chain) was obtained from a study of monozygotic twins with inflammatory bowel disease. CDR3 length: 16 amino acids. Germline CDR1 reads SGHNT; CDR2 reads YYREEE (reference sequence). From the 5' RACE reads, TCRdb lists one entry per CDR3 protein and no DNA. There are 150,000 to 200,000 distinct CDR3 sequences in the sample, with 7.4% held by the top ten. Comments on this clonotype: The antigen remains unidentified.

Regarding the study as a whole: Support was absent for any single strong signal or clonotype linked to IBD. Reduced clonotype sharing with other individuals was observed in IBD patients relative to healthy twins, especially with disease activity.

Sample: blood. This sequence was found in a human donor with ulcerative colitis or Crohn's disease, or a healthy co-twin of an affected twin (not recorded which). This chain joins TRBV5-4 and TRBJ2-7. The CDR3 protein is CASSLANRPPPYEQYF.